The present entry profiles one T cell receptor beta chain with its context. With a far larger clone one base away, a read error is the likely cause. This entry comes from a study of shared clonotypes between healthy human individuals. In germline, CDR1 is SGHRS, CDR2 YFSETQ. CDR3 length equals 16 residues. Sequencing was performed with immunoSEQ multiplex PCR; in TCRdb, only in-frame clones are kept and a portion is missing. The table includes around 530,000 clones, around 78% detected once. This chain uses TRBV5-1 with TRBJ2-5, with TRBD1 matching over 7 bases. Source material: PBMCs. The sequence came from a woman aged 40 to 55 in good health. Some clones in this sample may be carry-over from other donors' samples. CDR3 bases: TGCGCCAGCAGCTTGGACGTGACAGGGATCCAAGAGACCCGGTACTTC. As protein: CASSLDVTGIQETRYF. The complete variable domain, with remaining parts taken from reference TRBV5-1 and TRBJ2-5, reads KAGVTQTPRYLIKTRGQQVTLSCSPISGHRSVSWYQQTPGQGLQFLFEYFSETQRNKGNFPGRFSGRQFSNSRSEMNVSTLELGDSALYLCASSLDVTGIQETRYFGPGTRLLVL.